The clone carrying this TCR beta chain was observed a few times. Profiled with immunoSEQ multiplex PCR; TCRdb holds only in-frame clones, not every one. In the table there are fewer than 250,000 clones, roughly 80% of which are singletons. Trimming removed 6 bases at V and 1 base at J, with 7 bases between. Germline values: CDR1 KGHSH, CDR2 LQKENI. This CDR3 region has 13 residues. These data are taken from a study of blood T cell repertoires in COVID-19. Overall study: Spain, Italy and the United States supplied samples that represented acute and convalescent COVID-19.

The chain employs TRBV18 and TRBJ1-3; no clear D. The origin of this receptor is a woman of 80 years or more with acute or convalescent COVID-19. Sequencing was performed on peripheral blood. The CDR3 reads CASSRGSGNTIYF. The CDR3 coding sequence is TGTGCCAGCTCGCGGGGATCTGGAAACACCATATATTTT.